This is a list of T cell receptor beta chains from one sample in a study of shared clonotypes between healthy human individuals. The method was immunoSEQ multiplex PCR; TCRdb's version includes in-frame clones alone and lacks a portion of them. The sample has 2 million or so clones, approximately 95% seen once; the top ten hold 0.85% to 1.2%. The sample consisted of naive CD8+ T cells sorted from blood. These receptors were collected from a man between 18 and 35 years old in good health. The CDR3 runs from the conserved cysteine through the conserved F or W. A D gene is named only where the DNA matches it firmly. Rows give clone size only sometimes, using once, few, many, or a class for an expanded clone.

.,TRBV27,.,TRBJ1-5,TGTGCCAGCAGTCTCCTCGCCCCGGGGGCGGAAAGCAATCAGCCCCAGCATTTT,CASSLLAPGAESNQPQHF
TRBD2,TRBV19,.,TRBJ2-2,TGTGCCAGTAGTGAATGGCTAGCGGGGGGAGAAACCGGGGAGCTGTTTTTT,CASSEWLAGGETGELFF
.,TRBV4-1,.,TRBJ2-7,TGCGCCAGCAGCCAAGAGCGGATCTCCTACGAGCAGTACTTC,CASSQERISYEQYF
.,TRBV2,.,TRBJ1-1,TGTGCCAGCAGGAAGGCAGCTAACATGAACACTGAAGCTTTCTTT,CASRKAANMNTEAFF
.,TRBV29-1,once,TRBJ2-2,TGCAGCGTTGAAAGTGGTTGGAACACCGGGGAGCTGTTTTTT,CSVESGWNTGELFF
.,TRBV7-9,.,TRBJ1-2,TGTGCCAGCAGCTCGGTCCCTCTCTATGGCTACACCTTC,CASSSVPLYGYTF
.,TRBV29-1,.,TRBJ2-5,TGCAGCGGCTATAAGGGGCGGGAGACCCAGTACTTC,CSGYKGRETQYF
.,TRBV7-2,once,TRBJ1-2,TGTGCCAGCAGCTTAGGTCTGGGAAACTATGGCTACACCTTC,CASSLGLGNYGYTF
.,TRBV5-4,.,TRBJ1-4,TGTGCCAGCAGTAAAGGGGGAGAAAAACTGTTTTTT,CASSKGGEKLFF
.,TRBV2,once,TRBJ2-7,TGTGCCAGCAAGGACGGGGTTACCTACGAGCAGTACTTC,CASKDGVTYEQYF
TRBD1,TRBV6-7,once,TRBJ1-2,TGTGCCAGCAGTTTCACGACTAGGGGGCGGGTGTTGGAAAACTATGGCTACACCTTC,CASSFTTRGRVLENYGYTF
.,TRBV29-1,.,TRBJ2-7,TGCAGCGTTTTCGAGGGCAAAACCTACGAGCAGTACTTC,CSVFEGKTYEQYF
TRBD1,TRBV27,.,TRBJ2-3,TGTGCCAGCAGTTTAATGACAGGGAGCACAGATACGCAGTATTTT,CASSLMTGSTDTQYF
.,TRBV13,.,TRBJ2-6,TGTGCCAGCAGCCTCCCCCCCGTCGGGGCCAACGTCCTGACTTTC,CASSLPPVGANVLTF
.,TRBV9,.,TRBJ2-2,TGTGCCAGCAGCGTGGACGGGAACACCGGGGAGCTGTTTTTT,CASSVDGNTGELFF
.,TRBV11-2,.,TRBJ1-1,TGTGCCAGCAGCTCCACAGCGCGGAACACTGAAGCTTTCTTT,CASSSTARNTEAFF
.,TRBV5-6,.,TRBJ2-3,TGTGCCAGCAGCTTGGAACTTTCTACCACAGATACGCAGTATTTT,CASSLELSTTDTQYF
.,TRBV6-5,.,TRBJ2-7,TGTGCCAGCAGTTACGGGACTGGCGCCTACGAGCAGTACTTC,CASSYGTGAYEQYF
.,TRBV30,.,TRBJ2-7,TGTGCCTGGAGTGTGGGTGACGGCTACGAGCAGTACTTC,CAWSVGDGYEQYF
.,TRBV2,.,TRBJ1-5,TGTGCCAGCAGTGCCTACAACCAGCCCCAGCATTTT,CASSAYNQPQHF
.,TRBV7-9,.,TRBJ1-5,TGTGCCAGCAGCGACCGGGCGTCCAATCAGCCCCAGCATTTT,CASSDRASNQPQHF
TRBD1,TRBV28,.,TRBJ2-7,TGTGCCAGCAGTTCTCCCGGGACAGGCTACGAGCAGTACTTC,CASSSPGTGYEQYF
.,TRBV4-3,.,TRBJ1-1,TGCGCCAGCAGCCAAGATTACGGCGGGTTCACTGAAGCTTTCTTT,CASSQDYGGFTEAFF
TRBD2,TRBV5-6,.,TRBJ2-1,TGTGCCAGCAGCCCTAGACTAGCGGGGGGTTCTGGTGCCTACAATGAGCAGTTCTTC,CASSPRLAGGSGAYNEQFF
.,TRBV6-5,.,TRBJ1-5,TGTGCCAGCAGCAAAACAGGGTTTCAGCCCCAGCATTTT,CASSKTGFQPQHF
.,TRBV6-4,.,TRBJ2-5,TGTGCCAGCAGGAACCGGGGTAACCAAGAGACCCAGTACTTC,CASRNRGNQETQYF
TRBD2,TRBV5-1,.,TRBJ2-3,TGCGCCAGCAGCTTGTTTGGGCTAGCGGGGGGCCTTAGCACAGATACGCAGTATTTT,CASSLFGLAGGLSTDTQYF
.,TRBV6-1,.,TRBJ1-6,TGTGCCAGCAGTGAAGGTTACCCAGATTACTTT,CASSEGYPDYF
TRBD1,TRBV7-2,.,TRBJ2-1,TGTGCCAGCAGCTTAGCGCAGGGGGCGCGAAATGAGCAGTTCTTC,CASSLAQGARNEQFF
.,TRBV19,few,TRBJ1-2,TGTGCCAGTAGGACAGGCTCTATGGGCTACACCTTC,CASRTGSMGYTF
.,TRBV6-1,.,TRBJ2-3,TGTGCCAGCAGTGACGTGACTAGCACAGATACGCAGTATTTT,CASSDVTSTDTQYF
.,TRBV2,.,TRBJ2-7,TGTGCCAGCAGTCGGGGCAGGACTAAAGTCTACGAGCAGTACTTC,CASSRGRTKVYEQYF
.,TRBV2,.,TRBJ2-7,TGTGCCAGCAGTGACGGTCTCTCCGACGAGCAGTACTTC,CASSDGLSDEQYF
.,TRBV4-3,.,TRBJ2-7,TGCGCCAGCAGCCAAGATTTGACGGCAGTCTACGAGCAGTACTTC,CASSQDLTAVYEQYF
.,TRBV5-8,.,TRBJ1-5,TGTGCCAGCAGTTACCCAGCCTATAGCAATCAGCCCCAGCATTTT,CASSYPAYSNQPQHF
TRBD2,TRBV27,once,TRBJ2-1,TGTGCCAGCAGTTTAATTAGCGGGCCCTACAATGAGCAGTTCTTC,CASSLISGPYNEQFF
TRBD1,TRBV4-1,.,TRBJ2-1,TGCGCCAGCAGCCCGGGACAGGGGGCCGACTACAATGAGCAGTTCTTC,CASSPGQGADYNEQFF
.,TRBV6-5,once,TRBJ1-4,TGTGCCAGCAGTTACTATTCGGCCACTCGATGGGAAAAACTGTTTTTT,CASSYYSATRWEKLFF
.,TRBV19,once,TRBJ1-2,TGTGCCAGTAGTTTTCCGGGTGACTATGGCTACACCTTC,CASSFPGDYGYTF
.,TRBV7-9,.,TRBJ2-5,TGTGCCAGCAGATCAGGGGGGGAGGAGACCCAGTACTTC,CASRSGGEETQYF
TRBD1,TRBV4-3,.,TRBJ2-3,TGCGCCAGCAGCTCCCGACAGGGAGATACGCAGTATTTT,CASSSRQGDTQYF
.,TRBV29-1,.,TRBJ1-2,TGCAGCGTGGTGGGAGGCCCCCGCGGCTATGGCTACACCTTC,CSVVGGPRGYGYTF
.,TRBV11-2,.,TRBJ2-7,TGTGCCAGCGCCTCATACGAGCAGTACTTC,CASASYEQYF
.,TRBV5-1,.,TRBJ2-7,TGCGCCAGCAGCTTGACCGGATCCTACGAGCAGTACTTC,CASSLTGSYEQYF
.,TRBV10-2,.,TRBJ2-7,TGCGCCAGCAGTTCAGACAGCTACGAGCAGTACTTC,CASSSDSYEQYF
.,TRBV5-6,once,TRBJ2-5,TGTGCCAGCAGCTTGTGGGGTGTAGAAGAGACCCAGTACTTC,CASSLWGVEETQYF
TRBD1,TRBV7-9,.,TRBJ2-7,TGTGCCAGCACTCCGTGGGACAGCGGTCCCTACGAGCAGTACTTC,CASTPWDSGPYEQYF
.,TRBV28,.,TRBJ1-4,TGTGCCAGCAGTAGCCCCGAGGCAGGGTCTAATGAAAAACTGTTTTTT,CASSSPEAGSNEKLFF
.,TRBV25-1,.,TRBJ1-6,TGTGCCAGCAGTGAGTATGGAGGGGACCCCCTCCACTTT,CASSEYGGDPLHF
TRBD1,TRBV30,.,TRBJ2-3,TGTGCCTGGAGTGTCTGGACAGGGTCAGATACGCAGTATTTT,CAWSVWTGSDTQYF
.,TRBV13,.,TRBJ2-5,TGTGCCAGCAGCTCCGGACAGTTCTCGGACAAGGAGACCCAGTACTTC,CASSSGQFSDKETQYF
TRBD2,TRBV29-1,.,TRBJ2-1,TGCAGCGTTGAAGATCCGGCTAGCGGGGGGTATAATGAGCAGTTCTTC,CSVEDPASGGYNEQFF
.,TRBV6-5,.,TRBJ2-7,TGTGCCAGCAGTTACCGGGGGGCGTTCTACGAGCAGTACTTC,CASSYRGAFYEQYF
.,TRBV27,.,TRBJ2-6,TGTGCCAGCAGTTTATTGGGGGTCGGCGGGGCCAACGTCCTGACTTTC,CASSLLGVGGANVLTF
TRBD1,TRBV5-1,.,TRBJ2-7,TGCGCCAGCAGCCTCTCCGCCGGACAGGGAGTTTACGAGCAGTACTTC,CASSLSAGQGVYEQYF
.,TRBV15,.,TRBJ1-1,TGTGCCACCAGCGGAGGTCTCACTGAAGCTTTCTTT,CATSGGLTEAFF
.,TRBV9,.,TRBJ1-1,TGTGCCAGCAGCCCCCCCCGGGGCAGGGTGAACACTGAAGCTTTCTTT,CASSPPRGRVNTEAFF
.,TRBV11-2,many,TRBJ1-2,TGTGCCAGCAGCTTAGATCCCAACCCAGGAGGCGATGGCTACACCTTC,CASSLDPNPGGDGYTF
TRBD2,TRBV29-1,.,TRBJ2-5,TGCAGCGTTGAAGAGCGGGGGGCCCGGGAGACCCAGTACTTC,CSVEERGARETQYF